This entry describes one T cell receptor beta chain. This entry is derived from a study of blood T cell repertoires in COVID-19. At the level of the study: Some COVID-19 samples were acute and others convalescent; all came from the United States, Italy and Spain. T cells, B-cell-depleted T cells, or PBMCs supplied cDNA or gDNA.

Patients in Seattle were enrolled during active infection, then followed longitudinally. The V gene's germline CDR1 is LGHDT and CDR2 YNNKEL (reference sequence). The CDR3 runs 15 residues. The V and J ends lost 3 bases and 8 bases, in that order; junction bases with no gene match: 7. Per the authors' pipeline: The assay estimated nucleated cells by amplifying reference gene primers. Method: immunoSEQ multiplex PCR; TCRdb's copy keeps in-frame clones and lacks some. V and J calls and clone size are given by that table; D and trimming were obtained from the DNA. The repertoire includes hundreds of thousands of clones, 90% of them detected once, and around 0.97% sits in the top ten.

The sequence was obtained from a woman aged 35 to 49 with COVID-19, enrolled during active disease. V is TRBV3-1 (or the pseudogene TRBV3-2) and J is TRBJ1-4, with TRBD1 matching over 9 bases. The sample comprised peripheral blood. This chain's CDR3 is CASSHKDRGREKLFF. The DNA for the CDR3 is TGTGCCAGCAGCCATAAGGACAGGGGAAGGGAAAAACTGTTTTTT.